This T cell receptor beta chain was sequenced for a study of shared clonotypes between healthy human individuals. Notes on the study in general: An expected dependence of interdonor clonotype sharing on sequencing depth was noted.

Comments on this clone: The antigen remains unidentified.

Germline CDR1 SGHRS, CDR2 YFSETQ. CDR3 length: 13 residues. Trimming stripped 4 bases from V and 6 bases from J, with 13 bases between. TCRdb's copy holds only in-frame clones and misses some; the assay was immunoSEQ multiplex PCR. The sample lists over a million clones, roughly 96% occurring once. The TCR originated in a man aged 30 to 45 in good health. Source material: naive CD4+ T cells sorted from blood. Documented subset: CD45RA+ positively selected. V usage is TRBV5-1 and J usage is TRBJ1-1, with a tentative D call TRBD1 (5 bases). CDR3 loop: CASSRAGEAEAFF. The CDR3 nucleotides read TGCGCCAGCAGCCGGGCGGGGGAGGCTGAAGCTTTCTTT.